This entry concerns a single T cell receptor (beta chain). TCR libraries were built from around 0.45 ug of total RNA by linear amplification. TCRdb used MiXCR to reprocess the reads, holding one entry per CDR3 protein. Here the sample spans about 180,000 distinct CDR3 sequences, around 80% being singletons. This record belongs to a study of healthy donors' naive CD4 and CD8 T cells. The receptor was derived from a pool of human donors in good health; the sample pools cells from several healthy donors. The sequenced sample consisted of naive CD4+ and CD8+ T cells sorted from blood, pooled from several donors.

The CDR3 protein is CSARPNRGSSYNEQFF. CDR3 coding DNA: TGCAGTGCTAGACCCAACAGGGGAAGCTCCTACAATGAGCAGTTCTTC. The chain carries TRBV20-1 and TRBJ2-1; 7 positions match TRBD1. The CDR3 is 16 amino acids. The germline CDR1 and CDR2 sequences are DFQATT and SNEGSKA (reference sequence). V was pared by 2 bases and J by 0 bases, with 7 bases of the junction left unmatched.